This TCR beta chain was profiled in a study of T-cell memory formation after mild COVID-19. This clonotype was seen a few times. TCRdb analysed the 5' RACE reads with MiXCR anew, one entry per CDR3 protein. The data contain 150,000 to 200,000 distinct CDR3 sequences, approximately 10% of them seen just once; the ten biggest clones take up less than 4%. Germline V gene lookup returns CDR1 SEHNR and CDR2 FQNEAQ (reference sequence). The V and J ends lost 5 bases and 1 base respectively, with 11 bases between them. This CDR3 comprises 14 residues. The gene calls are TRBV7-9 and TRBJ1-1; the D gene is possibly TRBD1 (6 bases). Sequencing was carried out using PBMCs or a T cell subset sorted from them (not recorded which). The receptor comes from a man younger than 35 who had mild COVID-19 (a few samples of this study predate the infection). Cell type and time point are not known. CDR3 amino acids: CASSRGGRNTEAFF. As DNA, the CDR3 is TGTGCCAGCAGCCGAGGGGGGCGGAACACTGAAGCTTTCTTT.